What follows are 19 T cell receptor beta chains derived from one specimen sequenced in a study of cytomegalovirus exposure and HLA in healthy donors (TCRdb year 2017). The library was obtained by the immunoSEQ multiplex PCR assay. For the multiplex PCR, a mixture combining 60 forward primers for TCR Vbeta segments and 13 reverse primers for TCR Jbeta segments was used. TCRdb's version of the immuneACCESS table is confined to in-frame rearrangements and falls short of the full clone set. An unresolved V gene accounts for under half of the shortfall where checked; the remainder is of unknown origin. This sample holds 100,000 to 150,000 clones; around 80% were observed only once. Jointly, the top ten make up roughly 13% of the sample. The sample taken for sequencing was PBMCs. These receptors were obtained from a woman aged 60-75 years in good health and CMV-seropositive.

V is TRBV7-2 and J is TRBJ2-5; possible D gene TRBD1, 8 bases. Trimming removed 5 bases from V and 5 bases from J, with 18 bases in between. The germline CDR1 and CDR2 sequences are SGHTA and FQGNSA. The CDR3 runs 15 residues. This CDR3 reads CASSQSLQGGETQYF. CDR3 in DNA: TGTGCCAGCAGCCAGTCCCTACAGGGGGGGGAGACCCAGTACTTC.

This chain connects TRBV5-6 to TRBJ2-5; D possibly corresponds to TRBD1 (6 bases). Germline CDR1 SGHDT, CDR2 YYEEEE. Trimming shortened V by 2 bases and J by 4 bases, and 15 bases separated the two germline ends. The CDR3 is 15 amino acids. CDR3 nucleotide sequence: TGTGCCAGCAGCTTAATAACAGGGAGTAGAGAGACCCAGTACTTC. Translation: CASSLITGSRETQYF.

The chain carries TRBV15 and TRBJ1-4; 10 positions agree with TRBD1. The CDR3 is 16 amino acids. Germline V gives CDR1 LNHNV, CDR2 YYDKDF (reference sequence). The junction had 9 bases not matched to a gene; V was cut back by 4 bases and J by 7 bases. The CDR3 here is CATSTTRGTGVEKLFF. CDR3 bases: TGTGCCACCAGCACAACCCGCGGGACAGGGGTTGAAAAACTGTTTTTT. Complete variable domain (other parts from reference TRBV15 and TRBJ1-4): DAMVIQNPRYQVTQFGKPVTLSCSQTLNHNVMYWYQQKSSQAPKLLFHYYDKDFNNEADTPDNFQSRRPNTSFCFLDIRSPGLGDTAMYLCATSTTRGTGVEKLFFGSGTQLSVL.

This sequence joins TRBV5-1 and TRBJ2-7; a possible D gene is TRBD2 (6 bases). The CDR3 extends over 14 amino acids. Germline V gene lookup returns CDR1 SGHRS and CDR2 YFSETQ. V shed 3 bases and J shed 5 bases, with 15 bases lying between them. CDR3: CASSYGTFQDEQYF. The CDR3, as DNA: TGCGCCAGCAGCTACGGGACTTTCCAAGACGAGCAGTACTTC.

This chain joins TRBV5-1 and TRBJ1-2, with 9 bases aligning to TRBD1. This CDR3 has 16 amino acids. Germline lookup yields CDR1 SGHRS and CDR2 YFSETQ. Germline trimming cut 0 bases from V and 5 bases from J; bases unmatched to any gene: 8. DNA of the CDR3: TGCGCCAGCAGCTTGGGACAGGGGGACAATTCGTATGGCTACACCTTC. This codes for CASSLGQGDNSYGYTF.

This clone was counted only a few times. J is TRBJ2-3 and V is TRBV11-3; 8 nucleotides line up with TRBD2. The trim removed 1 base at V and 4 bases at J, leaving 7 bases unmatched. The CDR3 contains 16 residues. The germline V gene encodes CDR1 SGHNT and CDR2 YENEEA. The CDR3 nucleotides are TGTGCCAGCAGCTTAGCGGGGGGGCCCTCCGCAGATACGCAGTATTTT. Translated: CASSLAGGPSADTQYF.

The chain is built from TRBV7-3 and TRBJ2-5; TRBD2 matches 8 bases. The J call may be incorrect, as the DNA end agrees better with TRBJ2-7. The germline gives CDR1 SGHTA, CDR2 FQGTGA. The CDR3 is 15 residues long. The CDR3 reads CASSLSSGGPYEQYF. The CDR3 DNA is TGTGCCAGCAGCTTATCCAGCGGGGGACCCTACGAGCAGTACTTC.

CDR3 loop: CASALRQGDFEQYF. In nucleotides, the CDR3 is TGTGCTAGTGCCCTCCGGCAGGGGGATTTCGAGCAGTACTTC. The chain has TRBV12-5 and TRBJ2-7; 7 bases map to TRBD1. J was trimmed by 6 bases and V by 7 bases; bases with no gene match: 12. CDR1 is LGHNT and CDR2 is FRNRAP in the germline V gene. The CDR3 is made up of 14 amino acids. The full variable domain, in which reference TRBV12-5 and TRBJ2-7 provide the parts outside the CDR3, is DARVTQTPRHKVTEMGQEVTMRCQPILGHNTVFWYRQTMMQGLELLAYFRNRAPLDDSGMPKDRFSAEMPDATLATLKIQPSEPRDSAVYFCASALRQGDFEQYFGPGTRLTVT.

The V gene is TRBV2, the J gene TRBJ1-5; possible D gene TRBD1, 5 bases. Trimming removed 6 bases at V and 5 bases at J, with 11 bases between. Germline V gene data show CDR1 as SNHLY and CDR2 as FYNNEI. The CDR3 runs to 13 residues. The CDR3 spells CASSRQNDQPQHF. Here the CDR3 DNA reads TGTGCCAGCAGCCGACAGAACGATCAGCCCCAGCATTTT.

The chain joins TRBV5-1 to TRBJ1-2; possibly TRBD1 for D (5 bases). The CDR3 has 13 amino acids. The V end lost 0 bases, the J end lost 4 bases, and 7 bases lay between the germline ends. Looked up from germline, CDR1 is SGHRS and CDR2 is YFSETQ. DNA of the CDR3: TGCGCCAGCAGCTTGGGGGACTCCTATGGCTACACCTTC. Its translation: CASSLGDSYGYTF.

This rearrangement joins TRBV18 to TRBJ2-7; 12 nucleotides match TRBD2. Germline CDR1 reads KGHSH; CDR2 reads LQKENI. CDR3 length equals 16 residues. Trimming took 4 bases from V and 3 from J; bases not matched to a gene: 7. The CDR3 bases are TGTGCCAGCTCACGAGGTTGGACTAGCGGGATCTACGAGCAGTACTTC. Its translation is CASSRGWTSGIYEQYF. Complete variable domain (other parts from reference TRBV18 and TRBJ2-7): NAGVMQNPRHLVRRRGQEARLRCSPMKGHSHVYWYRQLPEEGLKFMVYLQKENIIDESGMPKERFSAEFPKEGPSILRIQQVVRGDSAAYFCASSRGWTSGIYEQYFGPGTRLTVT.

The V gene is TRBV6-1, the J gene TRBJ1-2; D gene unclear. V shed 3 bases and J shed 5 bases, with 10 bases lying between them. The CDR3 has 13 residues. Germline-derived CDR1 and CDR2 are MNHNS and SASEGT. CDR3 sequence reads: CASSERLLYGYTF. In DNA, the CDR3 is TGTGCCAGCAGTGAGAGGTTGTTATATGGCTACACCTTC.

The CDR3 DNA is TGTGCCTGGAACATGGGTCGGGGTAGGAAGAATGAGCAGTTCTTC. It codes for CAWNMGRGRKNEQFF. The gene calls are TRBV30 and TRBJ2-1, with D possibly matching TRBD2 (5 bases). This CDR3 is 15 amino acids long. V lost 4 bases and J lost 7, with 20 bases in between. Germline-derived CDR1 and CDR2 are GTSNPN and SVGIG (reference sequence).

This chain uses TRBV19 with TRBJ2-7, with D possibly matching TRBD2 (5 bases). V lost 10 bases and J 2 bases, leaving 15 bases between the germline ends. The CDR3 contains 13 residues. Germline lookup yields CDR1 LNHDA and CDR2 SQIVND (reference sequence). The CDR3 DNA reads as TGTGCCACCCGAAGGCCGGGGACCTACGAGCAGTACTTC. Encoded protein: CATRRPGTYEQYF.

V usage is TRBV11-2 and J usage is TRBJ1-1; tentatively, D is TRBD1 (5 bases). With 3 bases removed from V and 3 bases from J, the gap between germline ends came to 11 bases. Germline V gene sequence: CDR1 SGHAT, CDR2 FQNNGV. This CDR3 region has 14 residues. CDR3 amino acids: CASSFRGWDTEAFF. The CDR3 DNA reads TGTGCCAGCAGCTTCCGGGGGTGGGACACTGAAGCTTTCTTT.

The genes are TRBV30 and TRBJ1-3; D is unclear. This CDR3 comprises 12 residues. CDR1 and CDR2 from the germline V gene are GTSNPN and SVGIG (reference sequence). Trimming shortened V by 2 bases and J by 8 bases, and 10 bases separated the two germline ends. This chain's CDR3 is CAWSLGGHTIYF. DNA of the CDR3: TGTGCCTGGAGTCTCGGCGGCCACACCATATATTTT.

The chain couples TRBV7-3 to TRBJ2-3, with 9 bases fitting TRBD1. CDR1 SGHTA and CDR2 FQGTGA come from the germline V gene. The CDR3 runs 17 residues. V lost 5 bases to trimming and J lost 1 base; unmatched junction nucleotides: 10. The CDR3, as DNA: TGTGCCAGCAGCCCCAACAGGGGGCGCTGGGGCACAGATACGCAGTATTTT. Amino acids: CASSPNRGRWGTDTQYF.

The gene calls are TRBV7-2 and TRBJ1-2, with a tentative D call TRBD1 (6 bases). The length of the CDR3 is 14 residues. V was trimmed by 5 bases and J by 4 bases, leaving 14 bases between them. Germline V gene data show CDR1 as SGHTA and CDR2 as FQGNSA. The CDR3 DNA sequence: TGTGCCAGCAGCCCGGACAGAGGATTCTATGGCTACACCTTC. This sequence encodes CASSPDRGFYGYTF.

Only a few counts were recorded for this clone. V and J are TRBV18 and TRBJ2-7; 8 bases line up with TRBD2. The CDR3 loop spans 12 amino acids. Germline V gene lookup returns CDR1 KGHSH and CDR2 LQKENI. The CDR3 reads CASSPDSGIISV. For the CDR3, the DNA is TGTGCCAGCTCACCGGATAGCGGGATTATTTCAGTC.